This TCR beta chain stems from a study of blood T cell repertoires in COVID-19. This clone was found a few times. Adults between about 18 and 89 years of age took part from 24 US areas. Per the original data handling: Counts of nucleated cells, estimated from reference gene primer amplification, were obtained. TCRdb's copy holds only in-frame clones and misses some; the assay was immunoSEQ multiplex PCR. For V, J and clone size, that table is used; D and trimming come from the DNA. The table lists over 300,000 clones, approximately 87% of them singletons. The material sequenced was PBMCs or T cells enriched from blood (not recorded which). This clonotype was sampled from a woman in her 30s with acute COVID-19.

CDR3 residues: CAWSVFVGELFF. The DNA of the CDR3 is TGTGCCTGGAGTGTATTCGTCGGGGAGCTGTTTTTT. The V gene is TRBV30, the J gene TRBJ2-2; D remains unclear. Per the germline V gene, CDR1 is GTSNPN and CDR2 is SVGIG (reference sequence). V was pared by 0 bases and J by 7 bases, with 6 bases between. This CDR3 is built from 12 residues. The full variable domain, in which reference TRBV30 and TRBJ2-2 provide the parts outside the CDR3, is SQTIHQWPATLVQPVGSPLSLECTVEGTSNPNLYWYRQAAGRGLQLLFYSVGIGQISSEVPQNLSASRPQDRQFILSSKKLLLSDSGFYLCAWSVFVGELFFGEGSRLTVL.